Following are 23 T cell receptor beta chains from one sample sequenced in a study of Graves' ophthalmopathy and Graves' hyperthyroidism. TCR beta CDR3 amplification used RNA transcripts. The first round was an RT-PCR with HTBI primers, and the second round was a multiplex PCR. Each CDR3 protein gets one entry after TCRdb re-called the multiplex PCR reads with MiXCR. Here the sample spans around 590,000 distinct CDR3 sequences, roughly 39% being singletons. The source material was peripheral blood or thyroid tissue (not recorded which). Receptors were obtained from an adult man with Graves' hyperthyroidism.

This clonotype was picked up many times. V gene TRBV5-6 combines with J gene TRBJ1-2, with D maybe TRBD1 (6 bases). Germline V CDR1 and CDR2: SGHDT, YYEEEE. The CDR3 runs to 14 residues. The V and J ends lost 0 bases and 7 bases respectively, with 13 bases between them. CDR3: CASSLGQGTAGYTF. CDR3 sequence (DNA): TGTGCCAGCAGCTTGGGGCAGGGGACGGCTGGCTACACCTTC. The variable domain in full, with the rest retrieved from reference TRBV5-6 and TRBJ1-2, is DAGVTQSPTHLIKTRGQQVTLRCSPKSGHDTVSWYQQALGQGPQFIFQYYEEEERQRGNFPDRFSGHQFPNYSSELNVNALLLGDSALYLCASSLGQGTAGYTFGSGTRLTVV.

CDR3 protein: CASSYSGQRLSYEQYF. The CDR3 bases are TGTGCCAGCAGTTACTCCGGGCAGCGACTCTCCTACGAGCAGTACTTC. The chain has TRBV2 and TRBJ2-7; D is undetermined. This CDR3 spans 16 amino acids. CDR1 and CDR2 (germline): SNHLY, FYNNEI. V shed 5 bases and J shed 0 bases, with 17 bases lying between them.

This clonotype was seen a handful of times. The chain carries TRBV6-5 and TRBJ1-1; TRBD1 might be the D (6 bases). Per the germline V gene, CDR1 is MNHEY and CDR2 is SVGAGI. The ends were cut back, 5 bases at V and 1 base at J, with 11 bases in the middle. The CDR3 runs to 14 residues. The CDR3 protein is CASSEGGQNTEAFF. The CDR3 DNA sequence: TGTGCCAGCAGTGAAGGGGGACAGAACACTGAAGCTTTCTTT.

This clonotype was observed at least ten times. V is TRBV2 and J is TRBJ1-2, with 9 bases aligning to TRBD1. Germline assignment: CDR1 SNHLY and CDR2 FYNNEI. This CDR3 spans 15 amino acids. V lost 5 bases, J lost 3 bases, and 7 bases stayed unmatched. CDR3 in DNA: TGTGCCAGCAGTAAGGACAGGGGCGAGGACTATGGCTACACCTTC. As protein: CASSKDRGEDYGYTF. Using reference TRBV2 and TRBJ1-2 for the parts outside the CDR3, the full variable domain is EPEVTQTPSHQVTQMGQEVILRCVPISNHLYFYWYRQILGQKVEFLVSFYNNEISEKSEIFDDQFSVERPDGSNFTLKIRSTKLEDSAMYFCASSKDRGEDYGYTFGSGTRLTVV.

This clonotype was recorded at least ten times. The V and J genes are TRBV20-1 and TRBJ2-7; D remains unclear. Trimming removed 0 bases from V and 1 base from J, with 10 bases in between. This CDR3 is 14 amino acids long. Germline assignment: CDR1 DFQATT and CDR2 SNEGSKA (reference sequence). The chain's CDR3 is CSARDLGGSYEQYF. In nucleotides, the CDR3 is TGCAGTGCTAGAGATCTCGGCGGTTCCTACGAGCAGTACTTC.

This chain joins TRBV29-1 and TRBJ2-3; D gene unclear. The CDR3 extends over 15 amino acids. The germline V gene has CDR1 SQVTM and CDR2 ANQGSEA. V lost 3 bases, J lost 0 bases, and 13 bases lay in between. The CDR3: CSVDYSKTSTDTQYF. The CDR3 nucleotides are TGCAGCGTTGACTACAGCAAAACTAGCACAGATACGCAGTATTTT.

This clonotype was counted at least ten times. The chain recombines TRBV5-1 with TRBJ2-2; a possible D gene is TRBD2 (5 bases). Germline V gives CDR1 SGHRS, CDR2 YFSETQ. V lost 4 bases to trimming and J lost 5 bases, with 21 bases between them. CDR3 length: 17 residues. The CDR3 spells CASSPESVQRGTGELFF. CDR3 sequence (DNA): TGCGCCAGCAGCCCGGAATCTGTACAGAGAGGGACCGGGGAGCTGTTTTTT.

This clonotype has more than one count but fewer than ten. The chain has TRBV2 and TRBJ2-7; D is perhaps TRBD1 (6 bases). Trimming stripped 3 bases from V and 0 bases from J, with 15 bases between. Germline CDR1 and CDR2: SNHLY and FYNNEI. The CDR3 totals 16 residues. Here the CDR3 DNA reads TGTGCCAGCAGTGAGGATGGACAGAGAAGCTCCTACGAGCAGTACTTC. The encoded protein is CASSEDGQRSSYEQYF. The full variable domain, in which reference TRBV2 and TRBJ2-7 provide the parts outside the CDR3, is EPEVTQTPSHQVTQMGQEVILRCVPISNHLYFYWYRQILGQKVEFLVSFYNNEISEKSEIFDDQFSVERPDGSNFTLKIRSTKLEDSAMYFCASSEDGQRSSYEQYFGPGTRLTVT.

The chain uses TRBV7-3 and TRBJ2-5; 13 bases align to TRBD2. The CDR3 contains 19 residues. J was trimmed by 3 bases and V by 6 bases; bases with no gene match: 16. CDR1 and CDR2 (germline): SGHTA, FQGTGA. The CDR3 loop is CASRTGGVLAGGPKETQYF. CDR3 in DNA: TGTGCCAGCAGGACGGGGGGGGTACTAGCGGGAGGGCCGAAAGAGACCCAGTACTTC.

The chain uses TRBV7-9 and TRBJ2-5, with 11 bases lining up with TRBD2. Germline lookup yields CDR1 SEHNR and CDR2 FQNEAQ (reference sequence). The V segment lost 5 bases and the J segment 3 bases; nucleotides outside the gene matches: 5. The CDR3 runs 15 residues. The DNA of the CDR3 is TGTGCCAGCAGCGCTCCGACTAGCGGGGAAGAGACCCAGTACTTC. It yields the protein CASSAPTSGEETQYF.

The V gene is TRBV15, the J gene TRBJ1-5, with D uncertain. Germline V gene lookup returns CDR1 LNHNV and CDR2 YYDKDF (reference sequence). Trimming stripped 3 bases from V and 6 bases from J, with 18 bases between. CDR3 length: 16 residues. CDR3 in amino acids: CATSSLAGEKTQPQHF. The CDR3 DNA is TGTGCCACCAGCAGTTTAGCTGGGGAAAAGACTCAGCCCCAGCATTTT.

This clonotype was counted many times. The chain combines TRBV7-9 with TRBJ2-7; the match to TRBD2 covers 7 bases. Germline CDR1 is SEHNR and CDR2 is FQNEAQ (reference sequence). V gave up 5 bases and J gave up 3 bases; unmatched junction bases: 16. The CDR3 is made up of 17 amino acids. The CDR3 coding sequence is TGTGCCAGCAGCGGTCCCCGGGGGGAGCCAGGGCACTACGAGCAGTACTTC. Translating it yields CASSGPRGEPGHYEQYF.

This clonotype has at least ten counts. The chain recombines TRBV25-1 with TRBJ2-2, with a possible D match to TRBD2 (7 bases). V was pared by 4 bases and J by 1 base, with 16 bases between. The V gene's germline CDR1 is MGHDK and CDR2 SYGVNS. The CDR3 covers 17 residues. The CDR3 nucleotides are TGTGCCAGCAGTGGCCCCAGGGGAGGGTGGAACACCGGGGAGCTGTTTTTT. Its protein is CASSGPRGGWNTGELFF.

The V gene is TRBV24-1, the J gene TRBJ1-2, with D perhaps matching TRBD1 (6 bases). The CDR3 spans 14 residues. Trimming stripped 11 bases from V and 2 bases from J, with 17 bases between. Germline values: CDR1 KGHDR, CDR2 SFDVKD. Here the CDR3 reads CASSQQGTNYGYTF. The CDR3 nucleotides read TGTGCCAGCAGCCAACAGGGAACAAACTATGGCTACACCTTC.

The V and J genes are TRBV29-1 and TRBJ2-2; 7 bases map to TRBD1. The CDR3 totals 12 residues. The V segment lost 7 bases and the J segment 7 bases; nucleotides outside the gene matches: 6. Germline assignment: CDR1 SQVTM and CDR2 ANQGSEA. The CDR3 DNA sequence: TGCAGCGAGAGGGGGCACGGCGGGGAGCTGTTTTTT. Its translation is CSERGHGGELFF.

This clonotype was detected ten times or more. The J gene is TRBJ2-2, the V gene TRBV11-3, with D hard to call. Germline V lookup: CDR1 SGHNT, CDR2 YENEEA. Trimming took off 7 bases at V and 0 bases at J, with 6 bases between the two ends. The CDR3 contains 13 residues. As DNA, the CDR3 is TGTGCCAGCATGGGTCCGAACACCGGGGAGCTGTTTTTT. Amino acid sequence: CASMGPNTGELFF.

The V gene is TRBV10-3, the J gene TRBJ1-5; TRBD1 is a possible D gene (5 bases). The V gene lost 4 bases and the J gene lost 7 bases, with 11 bases spanning the gap. CDR1 ENHRY and CDR2 SYGVKD come from the germline V gene. This CDR3 region has 13 residues. The CDR3 protein is CAISADGGQPQHF. In DNA form, the CDR3 reads TGTGCCATCAGTGCGGACGGGGGGCAGCCCCAGCATTTT.

This clonotype was seen many times. V and J are TRBV20-1 and TRBJ2-7, with 8 bases lining up with TRBD1. J was trimmed by 3 bases and V by 3 bases; bases with no gene match: 7. The germline gives CDR1 DFQATT, CDR2 SNEGSKA (reference sequence). This CDR3 contains 14 residues. CDR3 protein: CSASIGTGGYEQYF. The CDR3 DNA is TGCAGTGCTAGTATCGGGACAGGCGGCTACGAGCAGTACTTC.

This clonotype was recorded only once. This may be a read error, as it is one base from a much larger clone. The genes are TRBV19 and TRBJ2-5; D perhaps matches TRBD2 (6 bases). The V and J ends lost 7 bases and 5 bases respectively, with 17 bases between them. The length of the CDR3 is 14 residues. The germline V gene has CDR1 LNHDA and CDR2 SQIVND (reference sequence). The CDR3 loop reads CASTPAGGMETQYF. The CDR3 DNA sequence: TGTGCCAGTACCCCGGCCGGAGGGATGGAGACCCAGTACTTC.

The chain joins TRBV6-5 to TRBJ2-5; 9 nucleotides match TRBD1. Germline-derived CDR1 and CDR2 are MNHEY and SVGAGI. The J segment lost 2 bases and the V segment lost 8 bases, leaving 6 bases of the junction unmatched. The CDR3 extends over 14 amino acids. CDR3 in DNA: TGTGCCAGCGGTCGACAGGGGGGACAAGAGACCCAGTACTTC. It encodes CASGRQGGQETQYF.

J is TRBJ1-4 and V is TRBV4-2; D is ambiguous. CDR3 length: 14 amino acids. Per germline, CDR1 LGHNA and CDR2 YNFKEQ. V was trimmed by 1 base and J by 7 bases, leaving 10 bases between them. CDR3 region: CASSQGVGSEKLFF. CDR3 nucleotides: TGTGCCAGCAGCCAAGGTGTAGGGAGTGAAAAACTGTTTTTT.

The chain's CDR3 is CASSAVGDRWNYGYTF. The CDR3 bases are TGTGCCAGCAGCGCTGTTGGGGACAGGTGGAACTATGGCTACACCTTC. The chain uses TRBV7-6 and TRBJ1-2; 8 bases map to TRBD1. With 5 bases clipped from V and 2 bases from J, the junction kept 10 bases outside the gene matches. CDR1 is SGHVS, CDR2 FNYEAQ, per germline. The CDR3 contains 16 residues.

In this sample, this clonotype turned up many times. The chain carries TRBV6-6 and TRBJ1-6, with D perhaps TRBD1 (5 bases). Germline V lookup: CDR1 MNHNY, CDR2 SVGAGI (reference sequence). The CDR3 is 15 residues long. Deletions cut 2 bases from V and 4 bases from J, with 9 bases between. The CDR3 loop reads CASSYQGRYNSPLHF. DNA of the CDR3: TGTGCCAGCAGTTACCAGGGACGGTATAATTCACCCCTCCACTTT.